Following are 23 T cell receptor beta chains from one sample sequenced in a study of blood T cells in healthy people across ages. PCR was performed a second time for 7 to 11 cycles using a sample-barcoded 5' primer and a J-beta primer mix. TCRdb reprocessed the 5' RACE reads with MiXCR, giving one entry per CDR3 protein. The sample includes roughly 560,000 distinct CDR3 sequences, more than 20% of them seen just once. The sample was also linked to a second study, of T cells of mothers and their children.

The sequenced sample was blood. The receptors here all came from a boy between 10 and 17 years old in good health.

At least ten counts were recorded for this clonotype. The chain combines TRBV3-1 with TRBJ2-1; 16 nucleotides line up with TRBD2. CDR1 and CDR2 (germline): LGHDT, YNNKEL (reference sequence). After removal of 0 bases from V and 0 bases from J, the junction contained 11 bases not matched to a gene. The CDR3 consists of 22 residues. In DNA form, the CDR3 reads TGTGCCAGCAGCCAAGAAGTCATGGGACTAGCGGGAGGGGGCTTCTCCTACAATGAGCAGTTCTTC. Protein: CASSQEVMGLAGGGFSYNEQFF.

V usage is TRBV28 and J usage is TRBJ2-5; TRBD1 aligns across 9 bases. In germline, CDR1 is MDHEN, CDR2 SYDVKM. V dropped 4 bases and J dropped 4; count of bases not matched to a gene: 16. This CDR3 comprises 18 residues. CDR3 coding DNA: TGTGCCAGCAGTTCTTATGCCCCAGGGACAGGGCTCTCAGAGACCCAGTACTTC. Amino acid sequence: CASSSYAPGTGLSETQYF. Supplemented by reference TRBV28 and TRBJ2-5, the full variable domain reads DVKVTQSSRYLVKRTGEKVFLECVQDMDHENMFWYRQDPGLGLRLIYFSYDVKMKEKGDIPEGYSVSREKKERFSLILESASTNQTSMYLCASSSYAPGTGLSETQYFGPGTRLLVL.

This clonotype was seen many times. The chain carries TRBV15 and TRBJ2-5; no clear D. Germline V CDR1 and CDR2: LNHNV, YYDKDF (reference sequence). Deletions cut 1 base from V and 5 bases from J, with 8 bases between. The length of the CDR3 is 13 residues. CDR3 in DNA: TGTGCCACCAGCAGAGGTACCGAGGAGACCCAGTACTTC. This translates into CATSRGTEETQYF.

In this sample, this clonotype turned up a few times. The chain couples TRBV28 to TRBJ2-5; 10 bases agree with TRBD2. The DNA end favors TRBJ2-7, so the J call may be wrong. The CDR3 is 19 residues long. Germline V lookup: CDR1 MDHEN, CDR2 SYDVKM. The chain's CDR3 is CASSLYEGGLAGEGSEQYF. CDR3 coding DNA: TGTGCCAGCAGTTTATACGAGGGGGGTCTAGCGGGAGAAGGGTCCGAGCAGTACTTC.

The chain combines TRBV4-3 with TRBJ1-6; 7 bases are shared with TRBD1. CDR3 length: 16 amino acids. CDR1 and CDR2 from the germline V gene are LGHNA and YSLEER. Germline trimming cut 1 base from V and 7 bases from J; bases unmatched to any gene: 7. The CDR3 DNA reads as TGCGCCAGCAGCCAAGGACAGGGATGGGGCAATTCACCCCTCCACTTT. Translation: CASSQGQGWGNSPLHF.

V gene TRBV29-1 combines with J gene TRBJ1-2; D unclear. The germline V gene has CDR1 SQVTM and CDR2 ANQGSEA. The CDR3 has 11 amino acids. V gave up 3 bases and J gave up 6 bases, with 8 bases separating them. The CDR3 region is CSVEGLDGYTF. In nucleotides, the CDR3 is TGCAGCGTTGAGGGGTTGGATGGCTACACCTTC.

J is TRBJ1-4 and V is TRBV12-3 or TRBV12-4, with D possibly being TRBD1 (5 bases). CDR3 size: 16 residues. V gave up 1 base and J gave up 5 bases, with 14 bases separating them. The CDR3 region has the DNA TGTGCCAGCAGTTTAGTCGGAATCGGGGGGAATGAAAAACTGTTTTTT. Residues: CASSLVGIGGNEKLFF.

This clonotype has just a few counts. J is TRBJ2-2 and V is TRBV28, with 14 bases matching TRBD2. Trimming took 3 bases from V and 4 from J; bases not matched to a gene: 7. The CDR3 length is 18 residues. The germline V gene encodes CDR1 MDHEN and CDR2 SYDVKM. CDR3 residues: CASSFRLAGGPVTGELFF. Here the CDR3 DNA reads TGTGCCAGCAGTTTTCGACTAGCGGGAGGGCCGGTCACCGGGGAGCTGTTTTTT.

There are a few counts of this clonotype. The chain recombines TRBV20-1 with TRBJ2-5; a possible D gene is TRBD2 (5 bases). The J call may not be correct, given that the DNA end is closer to TRBJ2-7. The CDR3 runs to 11 residues. Germline assignment: CDR1 DFQATT and CDR2 SNEGSKA (reference sequence). CDR3 sequence reads: CGLAGSYEQYF. The CDR3 DNA reads TGCGGTCTAGCTGGATCCTACGAGCAGTACTTC.

This clonotype appeared a few times. The chain is built from TRBV7-9 and TRBJ2-4, with a tentative D call TRBD1 (5 bases). Germline CDR1 is SEHNR and CDR2 is FQNEAQ (reference sequence). Trimming removed 0 bases from V and 6 bases from J, with 15 bases in between. CDR3 length equals 16 residues. In DNA, the CDR3 is TGTGCCAGCAGCTTAGCCGGTAGGGGTGCCCTAAACATTCAGTACTTC. Amino acids: CASSLAGRGALNIQYF.

The chain employs TRBV20-1 and TRBJ2-1; D gene ambiguous. Trimming took off 6 bases at V and 4 bases at J, with 4 bases between the two ends. Germline CDR1 reads DFQATT; CDR2 reads SNEGSKA (reference sequence). CDR3 length equals 10 residues. This CDR3 reads CSALYNEQFF. Here the CDR3 DNA reads TGCAGTGCCTTGTACAATGAGCAGTTCTTC.

The rearrangement joins TRBV6-1 to TRBJ2-7; 8 bases are shared with TRBD1. V was clipped by 3 bases and J by 3 bases; unmatched bases: 4. The CDR3 contains 14 residues. CDR1 is MNHNS, CDR2 SASEGT, per germline. The DNA for the CDR3 is TGTGCCAGCAGTGACAGGGGACAGGTCTACGAGCAGTACTTC. Translation gives CASSDRGQVYEQYF.

This clonotype has only a few counts. The J gene is TRBJ2-7, the V gene TRBV14, with D tentatively TRBD1 (6 bases). Germline-derived CDR1 and CDR2 are SGHDN and FVKESK. V lost 0 bases, J lost 4 bases, and 16 bases lay in between. The CDR3 length is 16 residues. The CDR3 here is CASSQEGANRAYEQYF. The CDR3 nucleotides are TGTGCCAGCAGCCAAGAGGGGGCGAACCGGGCTTACGAGCAGTACTTC. Full variable domain (missing parts from reference TRBV14 and TRBJ2-7): EAGVTQFPSHSVIEKGQTVTLRCDPISGHDNLYWYRRVMGKEIKFLLHFVKESKQDESGMPNNRFLAERTGGTYSTLKVQPAELEDSGVYFCASSQEGANRAYEQYFGPGTRLTVT.

The chain has TRBV12-3 or TRBV12-4 and TRBJ2-3; D uncertain. This CDR3 spans 15 amino acids. The V gene lost 2 bases and the J gene lost 5 bases, with 14 bases spanning the gap. Here the CDR3 reads CASSLNLRTVDTQYF. The DNA of the CDR3 is TGTGCCAGCAGTTTAAACTTGAGGACGGTAGATACGCAGTATTTT.

J is TRBJ2-7 and V is TRBV6-6; 10 bases match TRBD2. V was clipped by 4 bases and J by 1 base; unmatched bases: 7. The CDR3 contains 16 residues. Looked up from germline, CDR1 is MNHNY and CDR2 is SVGAGI (reference sequence). Here the CDR3 reads CASSSPGLAASYEQYF. The CDR3 DNA sequence: TGTGCCAGCAGTTCCCCCGGACTAGCGGCGTCCTACGAGCAGTACTTC.

This clonotype was recorded once. The chain links TRBV9 to TRBJ1-1; no clear D gene. V lost 5 bases, J lost 0 bases, and 8 bases lay in between. Germline-derived CDR1 and CDR2 are SGDLS and YYNGEE. The CDR3 contains 13 residues. CDR3 nucleotide sequence: TGTGCCAGCAGTACTAGGGTGAACACTGAAGCTTTCTTT. Its protein product is CASSTRVNTEAFF.

This clonotype was picked up a small number of times. The gene calls are TRBV3-1 and TRBJ2-1; 10 bases fit TRBD2. There are 19 residues in the CDR3. In germline, CDR1 is LGHDT, CDR2 YNNKEL (reference sequence). The V segment lost 2 bases and the J segment 4 bases; nucleotides outside the gene matches: 14. The CDR3 sequence: CASSQRWGPAGGPYNEQFF. The CDR3 nucleotides are TGTGCCAGCAGCCAACGTTGGGGCCCAGCGGGAGGGCCGTACAATGAGCAGTTCTTC.

The chain couples TRBV4-1 to TRBJ2-1; 8 bases agree with TRBD2. Germline V gene data show CDR1 as MGHRA and CDR2 as YSYEKL. V shed 0 bases and J 2 bases; nucleotides not matched to a gene: 3. The CDR3 runs to 16 residues. The CDR3 reads CASSQDSGRAYNEQFF. The CDR3 DNA follows: TGCGCCAGCAGCCAAGACTCCGGGAGGGCCTACAATGAGCAGTTCTTC.

This clonotype was detected many times. The J gene is TRBJ2-5, the V gene TRBV29-1; the D gene is possibly TRBD2 (5 bases). The germline V and J ends were trimmed by 8 bases and 4 bases, with 14 bases remaining between them. Germline CDR1 and CDR2: SQVTM and ANQGSEA. The CDR3 loop spans 12 amino acids. In DNA form, the CDR3 reads TGCAGCTCTCGGCGAGGGAGAGAGACCCAGTACTTC. Protein: CSSRRGRETQYF.

J is TRBJ2-5 and V is TRBV29-1, with 9 bases identical to TRBD1. The V gene end was trimmed by 7 bases and the J gene end by 3 bases; junction bases not matched to a gene: 6. The CDR3 covers 13 residues. The germline gives CDR1 SQVTM, CDR2 ANQGSEA. This CDR3 reads CSAMGQGKETQYF. CDR3 DNA sequence: TGCAGCGCTATGGGACAGGGAAAAGAGACCCAGTACTTC.

This chain links TRBV19 with TRBJ2-1; D remains unclear. Trimming left V 4 bases short and J 6 bases short, with 10 bases between. The CDR3 is 13 amino acids. Germline V gene lookup returns CDR1 LNHDA and CDR2 SQIVND (reference sequence). CDR3 DNA: TGTGCCAGTAGTACGGCTACGCGCAATGAGCAGTTCTTC. The encoded protein is CASSTATRNEQFF. Combining the CDR3 with reference TRBV19 and TRBJ2-1 gives the whole variable domain DGGITQSPKYLFRKEGQNVTLSCEQNLNHDAMYWYRQDPGQGLRLIYYSQIVNDFQKGDIAEGYSVSREKKESFPLTVTSAQKNPTAFYLCASSTATRNEQFFGPGTRLTVL.

About this clonotype itself: With a much larger clone just one base away, this may be a read error. Since no conserved phenylalanine or tryptophan closes the CDR3, a read error is the likely cause. It is unclear where the CDR3 begins or ends on the DNA, so no DNA is shown, and the CDR3 is as TCRdb lists it. This chain connects TRBV21-1 to TRBJ1-4; the DNA was not compared with TRBD1, the D call given in the table. TRBV21-1 is annotated as a pseudogene. The CDR3 is 15 residues long, ends included. The CDR3 is CASKGKGQKIEKLFL.

This clonotype was seen a few times. The rearrangement uses TRBV4-3 and TRBJ2-7; TRBD2 agrees at 11 bases. The J call may be incorrect, as the DNA end agrees better with TRBJ2-1. Germline V gives CDR1 LGHNA, CDR2 YSLEER. The CDR3 totals 16 residues. For the CDR3, the DNA is TGCGCCAGCAGCCAGGCGACTAGCGGGATCGTCAATGAGCAGTTCTTC. This encodes CASSQATSGIVNEQFF.